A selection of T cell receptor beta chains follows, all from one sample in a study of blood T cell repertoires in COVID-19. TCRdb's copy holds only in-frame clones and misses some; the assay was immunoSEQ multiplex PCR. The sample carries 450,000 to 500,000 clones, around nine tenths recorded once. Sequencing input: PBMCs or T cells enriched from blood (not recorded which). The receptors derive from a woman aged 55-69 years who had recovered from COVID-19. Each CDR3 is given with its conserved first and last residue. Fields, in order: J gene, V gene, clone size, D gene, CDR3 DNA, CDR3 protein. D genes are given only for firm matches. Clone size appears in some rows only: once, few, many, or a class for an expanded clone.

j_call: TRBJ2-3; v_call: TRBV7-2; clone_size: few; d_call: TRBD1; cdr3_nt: TGTGCCAGCAGCTTAGACAGACAGGGGTCAGATACGCAGTATTTT; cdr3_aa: CASSLDRQGSDTQYF
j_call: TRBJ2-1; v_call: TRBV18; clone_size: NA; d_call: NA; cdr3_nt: TGTGCCAGCTCACCACCGGCCAGCGGACTTTACAATGAGCAGTTCTTC; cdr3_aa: CASSPPASGLYNEQFF
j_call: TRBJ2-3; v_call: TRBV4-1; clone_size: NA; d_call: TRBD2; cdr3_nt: TGCGCCAGCAGCCAAGAATTCGGGGGGGCCGATGTGCAGTATTTT; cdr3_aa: CASSQEFGGADVQYF
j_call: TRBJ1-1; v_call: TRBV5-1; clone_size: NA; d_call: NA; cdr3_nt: TGCGCCAGCAGCTCCAATCTTGGGGCGGTGGGTGAAGCTTTCTTT; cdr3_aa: CASSSNLGAVGEAFF
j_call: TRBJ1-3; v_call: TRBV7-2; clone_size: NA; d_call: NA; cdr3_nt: TGTGCCAGCAGCCGCGGACAGTATGGAAACACCATATATTTT; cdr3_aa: CASSRGQYGNTIYF
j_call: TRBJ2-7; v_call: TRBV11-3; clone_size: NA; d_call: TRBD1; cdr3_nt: TGTGCCAGCAGCTTTGGACAGGGGGGATCCTACGAGCAGTACTTC; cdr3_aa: CASSFGQGGSYEQYF
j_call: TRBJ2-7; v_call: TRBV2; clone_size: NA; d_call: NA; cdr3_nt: TGTGCCAGCACCGTACAGGTTGTCGTGTACGAGCAGTACTTC; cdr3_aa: CASTVQVVVYEQYF
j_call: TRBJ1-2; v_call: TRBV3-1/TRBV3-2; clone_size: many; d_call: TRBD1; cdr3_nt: TGTGCCAGCAGCCAAGAAGGTGGGACAGGGGGCTATGGCTACACCTTC; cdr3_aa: CASSQEGGTGGYGYTF
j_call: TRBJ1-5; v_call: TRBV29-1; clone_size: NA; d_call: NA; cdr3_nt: TGCAGCGTAATGGGAGATAGCAATCAGCCCCAGCATTTT; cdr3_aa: CSVMGDSNQPQHF
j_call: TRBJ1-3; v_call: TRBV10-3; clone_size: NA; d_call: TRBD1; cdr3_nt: TGTGCCATCAGTGACTTCGGGGACAGGTCTCCAGGGGGCGGCGGAAACACCATATATTTT; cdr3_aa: CAISDFGDRSPGGGGNTIYF
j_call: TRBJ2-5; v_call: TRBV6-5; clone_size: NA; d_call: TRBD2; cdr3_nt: TGTGCCAGCTCGACTTCCGGGTCCTCGGGAGGGACCCAGTACTTC; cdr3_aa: CASSTSGSSGGTQYF
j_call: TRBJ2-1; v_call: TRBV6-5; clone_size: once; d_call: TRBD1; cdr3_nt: TGTGCCAGCATGAGACAGGGGGTAAGATACAATGAGCAGTTCTTC; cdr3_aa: CASMRQGVRYNEQFF
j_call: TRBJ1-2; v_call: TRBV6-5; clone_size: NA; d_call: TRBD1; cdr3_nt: TGTGCCAGCAGTTACCGGACAGGGCCCTATGGCTACACCTTC; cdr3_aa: CASSYRTGPYGYTF
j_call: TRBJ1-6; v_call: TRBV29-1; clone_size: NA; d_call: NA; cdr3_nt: TGCAGCGTTAGGAGCTCCTATAATTCACCCCTCCACTTT; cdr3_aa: CSVRSSYNSPLHF
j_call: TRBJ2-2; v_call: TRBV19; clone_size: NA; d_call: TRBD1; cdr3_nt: TGTGCCAGTATTCCGGGACAGGGATACACCGGGGAGCTGTTTTTT; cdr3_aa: CASIPGQGYTGELFF
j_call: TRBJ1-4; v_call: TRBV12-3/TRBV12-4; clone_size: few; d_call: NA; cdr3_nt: TGTGCCAGCAGGCCGGGTTATAATGAAAAACTGTTTTTT; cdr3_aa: CASRPGYNEKLFF
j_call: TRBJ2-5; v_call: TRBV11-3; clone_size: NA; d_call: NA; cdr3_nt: TGTGCCAGCAGCCCAAGGGGGGGCAAGGAGACCCAGTACTTC; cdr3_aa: CASSPRGGKETQYF
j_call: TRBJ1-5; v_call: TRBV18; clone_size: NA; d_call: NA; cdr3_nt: TGTGCCAGCTCCGGGACGCCGGGAGCCCAGCATTTT; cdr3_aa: CASSGTPGAQHF
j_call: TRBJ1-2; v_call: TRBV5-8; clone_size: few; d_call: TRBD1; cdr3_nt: TGTGCCAGCAGCTTGTTGACAGGGGGCTATGGCTACACCTTC; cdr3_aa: CASSLLTGGYGYTF
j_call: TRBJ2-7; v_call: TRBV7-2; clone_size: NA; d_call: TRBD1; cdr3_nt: TGTGCCAGCAGCACGGACTCCGGGACAGGGGGCTACGAGCAGTACTTC; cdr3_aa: CASSTDSGTGGYEQYF
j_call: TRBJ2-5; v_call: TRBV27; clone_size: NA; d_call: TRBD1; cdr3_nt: TGTGCCAGCAGTCACATACAGGGGAACCAAGTGACCCAGTACTTC; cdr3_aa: CASSHIQGNQVTQYF
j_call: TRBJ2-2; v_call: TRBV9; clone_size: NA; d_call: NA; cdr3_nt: TGTGCCAGCAATAGGCTAGCGAACACCGGGGAGCTGTTTTTT; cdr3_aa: CASNRLANTGELFF